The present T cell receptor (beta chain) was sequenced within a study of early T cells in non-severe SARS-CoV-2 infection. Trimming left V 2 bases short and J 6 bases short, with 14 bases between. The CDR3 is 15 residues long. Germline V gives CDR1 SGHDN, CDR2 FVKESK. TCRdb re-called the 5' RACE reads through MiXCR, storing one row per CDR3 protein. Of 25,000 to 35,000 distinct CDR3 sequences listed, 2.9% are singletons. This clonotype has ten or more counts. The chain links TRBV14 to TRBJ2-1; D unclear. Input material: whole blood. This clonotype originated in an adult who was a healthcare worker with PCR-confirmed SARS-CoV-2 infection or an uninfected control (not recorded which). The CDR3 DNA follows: TGTGCCAGCAGCCAAATAACCCGGTTAGGCAATGAGCAGTTCTTC. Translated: CASSQITRLGNEQFF.